This is a list of T cell receptor beta chains from one sample in a study of T cell responses to AZD1222 COVID-19 vaccine. Generated by immunoSEQ multiplex PCR, the TCRdb table keeps only in-frame clones and is missing some. In the table there are 88,000 or so clones, roughly 90% of which are singletons. Sequenced material: peripheral blood, taken on day 0 of AZD1222 vaccination. Every receptor here comes from an adult in good health. The CDR3 runs from the conserved cysteine through the conserved F or W. Each record gives: clone size, V gene, D gene, J gene, CDR3 DNA, CDR3 protein. The D gene is left open where the match is weak. Size is omitted from some rows. Given values are once, few, many or a class for expanded clones.

abundance: NA
v_gene: TRBV7-3
d_gene: NA
j_gene: TRBJ1-1
CDR3nt: TGTGCCAGCAGCCCCACCGTAGGGGCGAGCACTGAAGCTTTCTTT
CDR3aa: CASSPTVGASTEAFF

abundance: NA
v_gene: TRBV3-1/TRBV3-2
d_gene: TRBD2
j_gene: TRBJ2-7
CDR3nt: TGTGCCAGCAGCCAAGACTGGACTAGCGGGAACGAGCAGTACTTC
CDR3aa: CASSQDWTSGNEQYF

abundance: NA
v_gene: TRBV27
d_gene: NA
j_gene: TRBJ1-4
CDR3nt: TGTGCCAGCAGTTTATTAGGGGACAACGAAAAACTGTTTTTT
CDR3aa: CASSLLGDNEKLFF

abundance: NA
v_gene: TRBV5-4
d_gene: NA
j_gene: TRBJ2-3
CDR3nt: TGTGCCAGCAGCTCGCCGTGGCGGGATGACACAGATACGCAGTATTTT
CDR3aa: CASSSPWRDDTDTQYF

abundance: NA
v_gene: TRBV5-4
d_gene: TRBD2
j_gene: TRBJ2-7
CDR3nt: TGTGCCAGCAGCTTGGGGGGTAGCGGGGGTACCTACGAGCAGTACTTC
CDR3aa: CASSLGGSGGTYEQYF

abundance: NA
v_gene: TRBV7-8
d_gene: NA
j_gene: TRBJ1-5
CDR3nt: TGTGCCAGCAGCTTACATGGTCTGGGCCCTCTAAACGGACAGCCCCAGCATTTT
CDR3aa: CASSLHGLGPLNGQPQHF

abundance: once
v_gene: TRBV29-1
d_gene: NA
j_gene: TRBJ2-2
CDR3nt: TGCAGCGTTGAAGATTGGGGCAGGGGAGTCACCGGGGAGCTGTTTTTT
CDR3aa: CSVEDWGRGVTGELFF

abundance: NA
v_gene: TRBV27
d_gene: NA
j_gene: TRBJ1-6
CDR3nt: TGTGCCAGCAGGATTAGGAGCCCGAGAGATAATTCACCCCTCCACTTT
CDR3aa: CASRIRSPRDNSPLHF

abundance: few
v_gene: TRBV19
d_gene: TRBD1
j_gene: TRBJ2-1
CDR3nt: TGTGCCAGTAGAAGGGTTTGGACAGGGAGCGATGAGCAGTTCTTC
CDR3aa: CASRRVWTGSDEQFF

abundance: NA
v_gene: TRBV6-5
d_gene: TRBD1
j_gene: TRBJ1-2
CDR3nt: TGTGCCAGCAGTTACGACGGAACAGGGGGCGCCGGCTACACCTTC
CDR3aa: CASSYDGTGGAGYTF

abundance: NA
v_gene: TRBV9
d_gene: TRBD1
j_gene: TRBJ1-6
CDR3nt: TGTGCCAGCAGCGTCGGCAGGGGGGGCTCACCCCTCCACTTT
CDR3aa: CASSVGRGGSPLHF

abundance: NA
v_gene: TRBV19
d_gene: NA
j_gene: TRBJ2-3
CDR3nt: TGTGCCAGTAGTACTGGCACAGATACGCAGTATTTT
CDR3aa: CASSTGTDTQYF

abundance: NA
v_gene: TRBV6-4
d_gene: TRBD1
j_gene: TRBJ1-5
CDR3nt: TGTGCCAGCAGTGAAACAGGGGGCAATCAGCCCCAGCATTTT
CDR3aa: CASSETGGNQPQHF

abundance: NA
v_gene: TRBV7-9
d_gene: NA
j_gene: TRBJ1-1
CDR3nt: TGTGCCAGCACCCCGACTTATGACCGTATGGACACTGAAGCTTTCTTT
CDR3aa: CASTPTYDRMDTEAFF

abundance: few
v_gene: TRBV3-1/TRBV3-2
d_gene: TRBD2
j_gene: TRBJ2-7
CDR3nt: TGTGCCAGCAGCCAAGGGACTAGCTCCTACGAGCAGTACTTC
CDR3aa: CASSQGTSSYEQYF

abundance: NA
v_gene: TRBV4-3
d_gene: NA
j_gene: TRBJ2-7
CDR3nt: TGCGCCAGCAGCCAACCAGGGGACGAGCAGTACTTC
CDR3aa: CASSQPGDEQYF

abundance: NA
v_gene: TRBV29-1
d_gene: NA
j_gene: TRBJ1-1
CDR3nt: TGCAGCGTTGAAGAGTTGGCAGGGACGGAAGCTTTCTTT
CDR3aa: CSVEELAGTEAFF

abundance: NA
v_gene: TRBV27
d_gene: TRBD2
j_gene: TRBJ2-5
CDR3nt: TGTGCCAGCAGTTCCGCTAGCGGGGGGCCCCAAGAGACCCAGTACTTC
CDR3aa: CASSSASGGPQETQYF

abundance: once
v_gene: TRBV19
d_gene: NA
j_gene: TRBJ1-2
CDR3nt: TGTGCCAGTAGTATCGAGGGGCATAAAGGCTACACCTTC
CDR3aa: CASSIEGHKGYTF

abundance: NA
v_gene: TRBV28
d_gene: TRBD1
j_gene: TRBJ1-2
CDR3nt: TGTGCCAGCAGTTTCAGGGACAGGGGGTTTCGGTATGGCTACACCTTC
CDR3aa: CASSFRDRGFRYGYTF

abundance: NA
v_gene: TRBV7-3
d_gene: NA
j_gene: TRBJ2-2
CDR3nt: TGTGCCAGCAGCCCCTCCAGGGACGACACCGGGGAGCTGTTTTTT
CDR3aa: CASSPSRDDTGELFF

abundance: NA
v_gene: TRBV19
d_gene: TRBD1
j_gene: TRBJ1-6
CDR3nt: TGTGCCAGTGAGGGACAGGGAGAATCACCCCTCCACTTT
CDR3aa: CASEGQGESPLHF

abundance: NA
v_gene: TRBV10-3
d_gene: TRBD2
j_gene: TRBJ2-5
CDR3nt: TGTGCCATCAGTCCTAGGGAGGGGGAGACCCAGTACTTC
CDR3aa: CAISPREGETQYF

abundance: few
v_gene: TRBV12-3/TRBV12-4
d_gene: NA
j_gene: TRBJ1-1
CDR3nt: TGTGCCAGCAGGTCGGGGCCTAACACTGAAGCTTTCTTT
CDR3aa: CASRSGPNTEAFF

abundance: NA
v_gene: TRBV6-1
d_gene: NA
j_gene: TRBJ1-4
CDR3nt: TGTGCCAGCAGTGAAGTTAGGGGGGTAAAAAAAGAAAAACTGTTTTTT
CDR3aa: CASSEVRGVKKEKLFF

abundance: NA
v_gene: TRBV5-4
d_gene: NA
j_gene: TRBJ2-2
CDR3nt: TGTGCCAGCAGCTTGAAGGAAACGAACACCGGGGAGCTGTTTTTT
CDR3aa: CASSLKETNTGELFF

abundance: NA
v_gene: TRBV5-1
d_gene: NA
j_gene: TRBJ2-3
CDR3nt: TGCGCCAGCAGCTGGGGGTCCACAGATACGCAGTATTTT
CDR3aa: CASSWGSTDTQYF

abundance: NA
v_gene: TRBV6-5
d_gene: NA
j_gene: TRBJ2-7
CDR3nt: TGTGCCAGCAGTTACTCGAACGGACGAGAGCAGTACTTC
CDR3aa: CASSYSNGREQYF

abundance: NA
v_gene: TRBV5-1
d_gene: NA
j_gene: TRBJ1-3
CDR3nt: TGCGCCAGCAGCTTGGCCTTCGGAAACACCATATATTTT
CDR3aa: CASSLAFGNTIYF

abundance: NA
v_gene: TRBV21-1
d_gene: NA
j_gene: TRBJ1-1
CDR3nt: TGTGCCAGCAGCGAATACAGGGATCTGAACACTGAAGCTTTCTTT
CDR3aa: CASSEYRDLNTEAFF

abundance: NA
v_gene: TRBV19
d_gene: TRBD2
j_gene: TRBJ2-1
CDR3nt: TGTGCCAGTAGGCCTAGCGGGGGTTCCTACAATGAGCAGTTCTTC
CDR3aa: CASRPSGGSYNEQFF

abundance: NA
v_gene: TRBV6-4
d_gene: TRBD2
j_gene: TRBJ2-1
CDR3nt: TGTGCCAGCAGTGAAGGGACTAGCGGTTACAATGAGCAGTTCTTC
CDR3aa: CASSEGTSGYNEQFF

abundance: NA
v_gene: TRBV7-5
d_gene: NA
j_gene: TRBJ1-4
CDR3nt: TGTGCCAGAAGCCCTGGGCCCAATGAAAAACTGTTTTTT
CDR3aa: CARSPGPNEKLFF

abundance: NA
v_gene: TRBV27
d_gene: NA
j_gene: TRBJ1-1
CDR3nt: TGTGCCAGCAGCCTCTTCCCTGACCCTATGAACACTGAAGCTTTCTTT
CDR3aa: CASSLFPDPMNTEAFF

abundance: NA
v_gene: TRBV6-5
d_gene: NA
j_gene: TRBJ1-2
CDR3nt: TGTGCCAGCAGTTACGGGGTTACCTATGGCTACACCTTC
CDR3aa: CASSYGVTYGYTF

abundance: NA
v_gene: TRBV5-1
d_gene: NA
j_gene: TRBJ2-6
CDR3nt: TGCGCCACCCTAGAGTCTGGGGCCAACGTCCTGACTTTC
CDR3aa: CATLESGANVLTF

abundance: NA
v_gene: TRBV19
d_gene: TRBD2
j_gene: TRBJ2-1
CDR3nt: TGTGCCAGTAGTTCGGGGACTAGCGGGGGGGCCCACAATGAGCAGTTCTTC
CDR3aa: CASSSGTSGGAHNEQFF

abundance: NA
v_gene: TRBV7-2
d_gene: TRBD2
j_gene: TRBJ2-7
CDR3nt: TGTGCCAGCAGCCAACTAGCGACCCACGAGCAGTACTTC
CDR3aa: CASSQLATHEQYF

abundance: NA
v_gene: TRBV3-1/TRBV3-2
d_gene: TRBD2
j_gene: TRBJ2-7
CDR3nt: TGTGCCAGCAGCCTCCTGGGACTAGCGCACCCCTACGAGCAGTACTTC
CDR3aa: CASSLLGLAHPYEQYF

abundance: NA
v_gene: TRBV11-2
d_gene: NA
j_gene: TRBJ2-7
CDR3nt: TGTGCCAGCAGCTTAGTTGGGTCCTACGAGCAGTACTTC
CDR3aa: CASSLVGSYEQYF

abundance: NA
v_gene: TRBV7-9
d_gene: NA
j_gene: TRBJ2-3
CDR3nt: TGTGCCAGCAGCTTAGGACCGGGACTTGTATCACACGATACGCAGTATTTT
CDR3aa: CASSLGPGLVSHDTQYF

abundance: NA
v_gene: TRBV5-1
d_gene: TRBD1
j_gene: TRBJ2-7
CDR3nt: TGCGCCAGCAGCGGGACAGGGGACCTCTACGAGCAGTACTTC
CDR3aa: CASSGTGDLYEQYF

abundance: NA
v_gene: TRBV18
d_gene: NA
j_gene: TRBJ1-2
CDR3nt: TGTGCCAGCTCACCCCCGGCATCCTGGGTCCCTACTAACTATGGCTACACCTTC
CDR3aa: CASSPPASWVPTNYGYTF

abundance: NA
v_gene: TRBV7-9
d_gene: TRBD1
j_gene: TRBJ2-4
CDR3nt: TGTGCCAGCAGCGACAGGGACAGCAAAAACATTCAGTACTTC
CDR3aa: CASSDRDSKNIQYF

abundance: NA
v_gene: TRBV3-1/TRBV3-2
d_gene: NA
j_gene: TRBJ1-2
CDR3nt: TGTGCCAGCAGCCAAGATCTGGTAGGCTACACCTTC
CDR3aa: CASSQDLVGYTF

abundance: NA
v_gene: TRBV7-2
d_gene: TRBD1
j_gene: TRBJ1-3
CDR3nt: TGTGCCAGCAGCTTAGCTCTACTAAGGGACAGATCAAACACCATATATTTT
CDR3aa: CASSLALLRDRSNTIYF

abundance: NA
v_gene: TRBV19
d_gene: NA
j_gene: TRBJ1-2
CDR3nt: TGTGCCAGTAGTGTCGGGGAAGGCTACACCTTC
CDR3aa: CASSVGEGYTF

abundance: NA
v_gene: TRBV11-2
d_gene: NA
j_gene: TRBJ2-5
CDR3nt: TGTGCCAGCAGCTTAGATTTTCGGGAGTGGGCCCAGTACTTC
CDR3aa: CASSLDFREWAQYF

abundance: NA
v_gene: TRBV27
d_gene: TRBD1
j_gene: TRBJ2-7
CDR3nt: TGTGCCAGCAGCACTACAGGGGGCCCGACCTACGAGCAGTACTTC
CDR3aa: CASSTTGGPTYEQYF

abundance: NA
v_gene: TRBV6-2/TRBV6-3
d_gene: TRBD2
j_gene: TRBJ2-2
CDR3nt: TGTGCCAGCAGTCACGGACTAGGACGAGGCGCCGGGGAGCTGTTTTTT
CDR3aa: CASSHGLGRGAGELFF

abundance: once
v_gene: TRBV5-6
d_gene: NA
j_gene: TRBJ1-6
CDR3nt: TGTGCCAGCAGCCAGGAGGCAGACAGCTCCTATAATTCACCCCTCCACTTT
CDR3aa: CASSQEADSSYNSPLHF

abundance: NA
v_gene: TRBV21-1
d_gene: NA
j_gene: TRBJ2-2
CDR3nt: TGTGCCAGCAGCAAATCCGGACCCGGGTCCGACACCGGGGAGCTGTTTTTT
CDR3aa: CASSKSGPGSDTGELFF

abundance: NA
v_gene: TRBV18
d_gene: TRBD1
j_gene: TRBJ2-4
CDR3nt: TGTGCCAGCTCACTTCCGACAGGGGAAAACATTCAGTACTTC
CDR3aa: CASSLPTGENIQYF

abundance: NA
v_gene: TRBV14
d_gene: NA
j_gene: TRBJ2-1
CDR3nt: TGTGCCAGCAGCCAGACACACTACAATGAGCAGTTCTTC
CDR3aa: CASSQTHYNEQFF

abundance: NA
v_gene: TRBV30
d_gene: NA
j_gene: TRBJ2-7
CDR3nt: TGTGCCTGGGGGATTGCTTACGAGCAGTACTTC
CDR3aa: CAWGIAYEQYF

abundance: NA
v_gene: TRBV5-1
d_gene: NA
j_gene: TRBJ1-5
CDR3nt: TGCGCCAGCAGCTTGTTCGGTCAGGTCGGACAGCCCCAGCATTTT
CDR3aa: CASSLFGQVGQPQHF

abundance: NA
v_gene: TRBV21-1
d_gene: NA
j_gene: TRBJ2-1
CDR3nt: TGTGCCAGCCCGACTAAGGGTCCTTCCGTACGGAATGAGCAGTTCTTC
CDR3aa: CASPTKGPSVRNEQFF

abundance: NA
v_gene: TRBV6-2/TRBV6-3
d_gene: NA
j_gene: TRBJ2-7
CDR3nt: TGTGCCAGCAGTTACGGGGCGGAGACCTCCTACGAGCAGTACTTC
CDR3aa: CASSYGAETSYEQYF

abundance: NA
v_gene: TRBV12-5
d_gene: TRBD1
j_gene: TRBJ1-4
CDR3nt: TGTGCTAGTGGTCTGGGACAGTTTAATGAAAAACTGTTTTTT
CDR3aa: CASGLGQFNEKLFF